A single sample is the source of the 2 T cell receptor beta chains below, sequenced in a study of regulatory T cells in long-lasting Graves disease. Time point in this sample: persistent/refractory GD, antithyroid drugs over 5 years with positive TRAb. TCR sequences were obtained from RNA taken from PBMCs. For TCR beta, libraries came from iRepertoire HTBI primers and Arm-PCR of CDR3 regions. MiXCR, applied by TCRdb to the multiplex PCR reads, yields one record per CDR3 protein. Among fewer than 600,000 distinct CDR3 sequences listed, 22% were seen once. The specimen comprised peripheral blood mononuclear cells (PBMCs), sampled when the disease was refractory, from a patient treated with antithyroid drugs. These receptors were taken from a female donor with Graves disease.

Note on this clonotype: Since a much larger clone is just one base distant, this may be a read error. The genes are TRBV6-1 and TRBJ2-7, with D perhaps being TRBD1 or TRBD2 (6 bases each). The CDR3 extends over 15 amino acids. Germline assignment: CDR1 MNHNS and CDR2 SASEGT. The CDR3 protein is CTSCIEQGLPYEQYF. The CDR3 coding sequence is TGTACCAGCTGTATTGAACAGGGACTCCCCTACGAGCAGTACTTC.

Many counts were recorded for this clonotype. The rearrangement uses TRBV11-3 and TRBJ1-2, with 8 positions matching TRBD1. Germline V gene data show CDR1 as SGHNT and CDR2 as YENEEA. The length of the CDR3 is 16 residues. Trimming removed 4 bases from V and 5 bases from J; junction bases left unmatched: 12. Here the CDR3 DNA reads TGTGCCAGCAGCTCGGAATGGACAGGGCTGGGATATGGCTACACCTTC. Residues: CASSSEWTGLGYGYTF.